This T cell receptor (beta chain) was recorded in a study of cytomegalovirus exposure and HLA in healthy donors (dated by TCRdb to about 2017). A note on the overall study: An earlier analysis of several hundred of the donors reported approximately 280 Gb of sequence data and 100 million to 120 million unique TCR beta sequences obtained from approximately 180 million T cells. Approximately 310 gigabases of sequencing data and approximately 85 million unique TCR sequences were included in an early release covering roughly 600 HLA-typed donors. Of the approximately 400 genotyped donors, approximately 82% fell in the genetic ancestry cluster associated with self-reported Caucasian donors. The aim of the study was to test whether cataloging public T cell receptors could identify signatures of past pathogen exposure. The T cell repertoires of around 730 subjects were profiled by immunosequencing and related to cytomegalovirus serostatus. Along with the approximately 700-subject first cohort, a separate validation cohort of over a hundred different subjects was used. To predict cytomegalovirus infection status, the study brought together high-throughput TCR immunosequencing, statistical association of individual TCRs with disease status, and machine learning. A later analysis re-analyzed previously published TCR beta repertoires from about 730 donors and added high-resolution HLA genotyping to study TCR occurrence patterns. Rather than using new phenotypic data, the later analysis identified candidate immune exposures from TCR beta sequences and from how often those sequences occurred across donors. An earlier analysis of 587 of the donors applied high-throughput TCR beta sequencing to assess whether each TCR beta V gene segment acted as functional or pseudogenic. Donor age, sex, ethnicity and CMV serostatus were compiled together with the repertoire data. In a later genetic analysis, genome-wide SNP genotypes for about 55% of the roughly 700 donors were used, and that subset was treated as a discovery cohort. All discovery cohort repertoires had been generated on a single sequencing platform. Class I and class II HLA loci were covered by the typing at four-digit resolution. The number of donors typed differed by locus, with 629-630 for A, B, C, DRB1 and DQB1, around 500 for DQA1, over 600 for DPA1, and roughly 450 for DPB1. Because of strong linkage in the cohort, five DR-DQ haplotypes were treated as single units for association and clustering. Across around 400 genotyped donors of the cohort, an average of roughly 200,000 unique TCR beta nucleotide sequences per donor were sequenced, and approximately 17% of those sequences were non-productive.

Beyond this particular receptor, the publication reports: According to a later analysis, most CMV-associated TCR beta chains appeared to be HLA-restricted, and the HLA associations seemed to be driven largely by CMV exposure. Because HLA typing was unavailable for some donors at each locus, only the typed subset was used in association tests. Because the 87-base-pair reads could not distinguish some IMGT-functional V segments, including TRBV6-2 and TRBV6-3, those segments were excluded. Assigning TCR associations to individual alleles was difficult when HLA alleles, especially DR and DQ, strongly co-occurred. In a later analysis, HLA-associated TCR beta chains showed more clonal expansion and lower generation probabilities than non-associated chains that were equally common. Most TCR sequences were observed very rarely across donors, whereas some public TCRs were present in many individuals. Several of the top co-occurrence clusters appeared to be linked to parvovirus B19, influenza, CMV and Epstein-Barr virus, according to a later analysis. In a later analysis, 16,951 TCR beta sequences were associated with specific HLA alleles at a false discovery rate of 0.05. Approximately 18 rarely observed V segments, including chromosome 9 orphons, were excluded from the earlier analysis of about 500 of the donors because counts were too low. According to the authors, the approach could potentially be generalized to other disease states and immunological phenotypes. According to a later analysis, TCR association rates differed among HLA loci, with DRB1 alleles showing the most associated TCRs and HLA-C alleles showing the fewest. A further reported finding was that TCR beta sequences accurately predicted the HLA-A and HLA-B alleles for most subjects in the first cohort. The classifier was reported to diagnose cytomegalovirus status with high specificity and sensitivity in both the original cohort and the validation cohort. The only immune exposure information available for the cohort was CMV serostatus. A later genetic analysis reported fewer N-insertions in productive TCRs among donors in an Asian-associated ancestry cluster than the roughly 640-donor mean. The presence/absence analyses assumed that sequencing depth was roughly uniform across donors, and that assumption may not be true. This cohort had only TCR beta chains sequenced, and the lack of alpha or paired-chain data limited which features could be detected. A cluster of highly shared sequence variants was judged likely to be a technical artifact of the sequencing pipeline. Three of the identified cytomegalovirus-associated TCR beta chains were confirmed in vitro to be specific for cytomegalovirus antigens. An earlier analysis of around 600 of the donors showed that most TCR beta V segments appeared in productive rearrangements either about 87% or about 30% of the time, which broadly matched IMGT annotations. Linkage disequilibrium might explain the correlated functional status among segregating V segments, but an unknown experimental factor could not be excluded. The study listed 164 TCR beta chains as associated with cytomegalovirus. A later genetic analysis associated a missense DCLRE1C variant with V-gene and J-gene trimming of TCR beta chains, and an independent cohort replicated the association.

Details on this clone: There is no known antigen for this receptor. Nothing much larger sits one base from this clone, and base qualities are not available.

The cohort comprised under 700 healthy bone marrow donors. All cohort members were sampled while nominally healthy, although unrecorded immune exposures were likely present. The donor tested CMV seronegative and was one of the 352 seronegative cohort members. Each donor provided a peripheral blood sample, and peripheral blood mononuclear cells were used for TCR beta sequencing. Genomic DNA was extracted from the blood cell samples with the Qiagen DNeasy Blood Extraction Kit. Counted from cysteine to phenylalanine, this CDR3 has 12 amino acids. The only DNA kept is the CDR3, 36 bases in frame from the first base. According to the germline V gene, CDR1 reads SQVTM and CDR2 reads ANQGSEA. V and J are trimmed by 7 bases and 8 bases, and the gene matches miss 8 bases of the junction. The library was obtained by the immunoSEQ multiplex PCR assay. A mixture of 60 forward primers for TCR Vbeta segments and 13 reverse primers for TCR Jbeta segments was used in the multiplex PCR. The CDR3 region of rearranged TCR beta genes was amplified from genomic DNA by a multiplex PCR assay. Amplified TCR beta libraries were sequenced as 87-base-pair reads on the Illumina HiSeq System. In the paper's pipeline: In a later analysis, about 80 million unique TCR beta chains were counted across the 650 to 750 repertoires, and around 10 million of these chains were shared by at least two donors. Raw reads were error-corrected and collapsed into unique sequences with a nearest-neighbor algorithm that merged closely related sequences to remove PCR and sequencing errors. CDR3 sequences were aligned to IMGT reference sequences to assign V, D and J gene segments. For a sequence to be retained, a match of at least six nucleotides to both a V gene segment and a J gene segment was required. Rearrangements were called productive when the CDR3 lacked stop codons and stayed in frame with V and J; all others were non-productive. Following IMGT convention, CDR3 was defined as the stretch from the second conserved V-encoded cysteine up to the conserved J-encoded phenylalanine. The earlier analysis of about 590 of the donors excluded sequences that lacked an unambiguous match to a single V gene segment. An earlier analysis of 500 to 700 of the donors classified V segments as functional when productive rearrangements were above 56.7% and as segregating when the standard deviation between donors was above 5%. A statistical classification framework was built for diagnosing cytomegalovirus status from the catalog of TCR beta chain sequences. V and J gene assignment, in a later analysis, came from comparing TCR nucleotide sequences with IMGT/GENE-DB human TR gene sequences. Using the TCRdist pipeline, a later analysis assigned CDR3 sequences along with most-parsimonious VDJ recombination scenarios. A later analysis defined each TCR beta chain by its CDR3 amino acid sequence plus V-gene family, and excluded reads lacking a unique V-gene family. As a way to deal with suspected cross-contamination and a sequencing artifact, a later analysis dropped 592 nucleotide sequences that were highly shared and had low generation probability. In a later analysis, a clonal expansion index was calculated for each public chain from normalized within-repertoire ranks of inferred template counts. Generation probabilities in a later analysis came from a VDJ recombination model fitted to out-of-frame rearrangements, and those results were checked against IGoR. In a later analysis, TCR-TCR, TCR-HLA and TCR-CMV co-occurrence was scored with hypergeometric tests, and a repertoire-size bias correction was applied to TCR pairs. A later analysis estimated false discovery rates by permuting HLA or CMV assignments 20 times. In a later analysis, co-occurring TCRs were grouped using DBSCAN, and TCRdist sequence similarity was added for clustering within HLA-allele-positive subsets. For co-occurrence clustering, repertoires with fewer than 30,000 or more than 120,000 public chains were excluded, along with 4 to 6 repertoires with anomalous nucleotide sharing. TCRdb carries this immuneACCESS record with in-frame sequences only. Its versions omit some clonotypes, under half of them owing to an unresolved V gene in the studies checked, with the rest unexplained. V and J calls and clone size follow that table, whereas D and trimming were derived from the DNA. Across this sample there are under 200,000 clones, with about 78% seen only once. The top ten clonotypes cover under 2.5% of the sample.

The TCR originated in a man between 60 and 75 years old in good health and CMV-seronegative. Specimen: PBMCs. Rearrangement joined TRBV29-1 to TRBJ2-1; TRBD2 lines up with 7 middle nucleotides. The CDR3 protein is CSGGGGYDEQFF. The nucleotide sequence reads as follows: TGCAGCGGTGGGGGGGGGTACGATGAGCAGTTCTTC.